This T cell receptor beta chain was sequenced during a study of CD8+ T cells in alopecia areata. Looking at the study overall: Each of the treated patients was given oral tofacitinib, 5 to 10 mg twice daily, for moderate-to-severe alopecia areata.

It was cDNA, reverse transcribed from extracted RNA, that served as the sequencing template. Some clones are missing from TCRdb's copy, which holds only in-frame ones; the method was immunoSEQ multiplex PCR. The data show 270,000 or so clones, nearly 60% seen once. CDR1 is SQVTM and CDR2 is ANQGSEA in the germline V gene. The J segment lost 1 base and the V segment lost 4 bases, leaving 2 bases of the junction unmatched. The CDR3 is 13 amino acids. Broader study findings: One nonresponder leaves baseline CD8+ expansion's link to response uncertain.

A remark on this clone: Its antigen is not known. Other DNA sequences in the same sample also yield this CDR3.

This sample's treatment: oral pan-JAK inhibitor, 5-10 mg twice daily. In alopecia areata patients, both lesional scalp punch biopsies and peripheral blood were collected. The clonotype comes from a human donor with alopecia areata. The chain joins TRBV29-1 to TRBJ2-5, with 8 bases that match TRBD2. Sequenced here: CD4+ T cells sorted from blood, sampled at week 24, from a patient treated with tofacitinib. The DNA for the CDR3 is TGCAGCGTTGTCACTAGCGGCCAAGAGACCCAGTACTTC. Amino acids: CSVVTSGQETQYF.